This T cell receptor beta chain was recovered during a study of cytomegalovirus exposure and HLA in healthy donors. Healthy donors of bone marrow made up the group. The PCR used 60 Vbeta and 13 Jbeta primers. Assay used: immunoSEQ multiplex PCR; TCRdb lists only in-frame clones, some missing. The profile shows 42,000 or so clones, approximately 52% of them singletons. Regarding the study as a whole: A later look showed TCR association rates differing by HLA locus, highest for DRB1 and lowest for HLA-C.

Concerning this clone itself: The antigen remains undetermined.

The TCR was taken from a human donor in good health. Sequenced sample: PBMCs.

In DNA, the CDR3 is TGTGCCAGTAGAAGGGGAGAAGCTTTCTTT. Its translation: CASRRGEAFF. The chain links TRBV19 to TRBJ1-1; maybe TRBD1 (5 bases). Trimming shortened V by 6 bases and J by 8 bases, and 7 bases separated the two germline ends. CDR3 length equals 10 residues. Per germline, CDR1 LNHDA and CDR2 SQIVND (reference sequence).